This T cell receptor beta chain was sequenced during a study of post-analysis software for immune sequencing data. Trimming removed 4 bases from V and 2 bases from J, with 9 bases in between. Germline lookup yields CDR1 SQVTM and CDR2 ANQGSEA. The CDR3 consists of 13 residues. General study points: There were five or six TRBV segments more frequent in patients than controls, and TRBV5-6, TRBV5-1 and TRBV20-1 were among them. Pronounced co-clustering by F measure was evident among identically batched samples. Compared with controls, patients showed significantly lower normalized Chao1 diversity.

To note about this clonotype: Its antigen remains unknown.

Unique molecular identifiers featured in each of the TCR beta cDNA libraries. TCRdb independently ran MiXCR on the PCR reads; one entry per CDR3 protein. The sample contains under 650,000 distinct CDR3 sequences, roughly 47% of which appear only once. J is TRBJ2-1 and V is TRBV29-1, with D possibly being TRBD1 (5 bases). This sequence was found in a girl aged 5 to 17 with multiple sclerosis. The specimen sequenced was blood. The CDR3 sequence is CSVGAGPYNEQFF. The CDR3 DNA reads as TGCAGCGTTGGGGCAGGGCCCTACAATGAGCAGTTCTTC.